This T cell receptor beta chain was sequenced in a study of cytomegalovirus exposure and HLA in healthy donors (TCRdb year 2017). For the study in its entirety: In an earlier analysis of 550 to 750 of the donors, about 260 Gb of sequence data and about 110 million unique TCR beta sequences from 150 million to 200 million T cells were reported. An early release covering just under 650 HLA-typed donors comprised approximately 290 gigabases of sequencing data and 85 million to 100 million unique TCR sequences. Of the roughly 400 genotyped donors, approximately 80% fell in the genetic ancestry cluster associated with self-reported Caucasian donors. The aim of the study was to test whether cataloging public T cell receptors could identify signatures of past pathogen exposure. The T cell repertoires of under 750 subjects were profiled by immunosequencing and related to cytomegalovirus serostatus. In addition to the first cohort of approximately 670 subjects, a separate validation cohort of approximately 110 different subjects was used. The study combined high-throughput TCR immunosequencing, statistical association of individual TCRs with disease status, and machine learning to predict cytomegalovirus infection status. To study patterns of TCR occurrence, a later analysis re-analyzed previously published TCR beta repertoires from 650 to 750 donors and added high-resolution HLA genotyping. The later analysis used no new phenotypic data to find candidate immune exposures, relying instead on TCR beta sequences and their occurrence across donors. An earlier analysis of some 600 of the donors applied high-throughput TCR beta sequencing to assess whether each TCR beta V gene segment acted as functional or pseudogenic. Donor age, sex, ethnicity and CMV serostatus were compiled together with the repertoire data. A later genetic analysis took genome-wide SNP genotypes for about 60% of the roughly 670 donors and used that subset as a discovery cohort. Every repertoire in the discovery cohort had been generated on one and the same sequencing platform. Class I and class II HLA loci were covered by the typing at four-digit resolution. Typing coverage varied by locus: 629-630 donors for A, B, C, DRB1 and DQB1; roughly 500 for DQA1; some 610 for DPA1; roughly 450 for DPB1. Several DR-DQ haplotypes were treated as single units for association and clustering because of strong linkage in the cohort. Among 300 to 500 genotyped donors of the cohort, an average of roughly 230,000 unique TCR beta nucleotide sequences was sequenced per donor, of which about 18% were non-productive.

Taken from the germline V gene, the CDR1 and CDR2 loops are MGHDK and SYGVNS. At the junction V is shortened by 1 base and J by 4 bases; bases outside the gene matches: 4. The cysteine opens and the phenylalanine closes a CDR3 of 15 amino acids. Solely the CDR3 DNA is kept, with 45 bases framed from the first base. Libraries were prepared through the immunoSEQ multiplex PCR assay. The multiplex PCR relied on a mix of 60 forward primers for TCR Vbeta segments and 13 reverse primers for TCR Jbeta segments. The CDR3 region of rearranged TCR beta genes was amplified from genomic DNA with a multiplex PCR assay. On the Illumina HiSeq System, the amplified TCR beta libraries were sequenced as 87-base-pair reads. Turning to the authors' computational methods: In a later analysis, some 80 million unique TCR beta chains were counted across the 666 repertoires, and roughly 9.9 million of these chains were shared by at least two donors. To remove PCR and sequencing errors, raw reads were error-corrected and collapsed into unique sequences using a nearest-neighbor algorithm that merged closely related sequences. To assign V, D and J gene segments, CDR3 sequences were aligned to IMGT reference sequences. For a sequence to be retained, a match of at least six nucleotides was required to both a V gene segment and a J gene segment. A rearrangement counted as productive if the CDR3 had no stop codons and remained in frame with V and J, and every other rearrangement counted as non-productive. Following IMGT convention, CDR3 was defined as the stretch from the second conserved V-encoded cysteine to the conserved J-encoded phenylalanine. In an earlier analysis of around 570 of the donors, sequences lacking an unambiguous match to a single V gene segment were excluded. An earlier analysis of a few hundred of the donors called V segments functional above 56.7% productive rearrangements and segregating when the between-donor standard deviation exceeded 5%. A statistical classification framework was developed to diagnose cytomegalovirus status using the catalog of TCR beta chain sequences. In a later analysis, TCR nucleotide sequences were compared against IMGT/GENE-DB human TR gene sequences so that V and J genes could be assigned. In a later analysis, CDR3 sequences and most-parsimonious VDJ recombination scenarios were assigned using the TCRdist pipeline. In a later analysis, every TCR beta chain was defined by the combination of its CDR3 amino acid sequence and its V-gene family, and reads without a unique V-gene family were dropped. A later analysis removed 550 to 700 highly shared, low-generation-probability nucleotide sequences to deal with suspected cross-contamination and a sequencing artifact. For each public chain, a later analysis derived a clonal expansion index from normalized ranks of inferred template counts within each repertoire. In a later analysis, generation probabilities were computed using a VDJ recombination model fitted to out-of-frame rearrangements, and the results were checked against IGoR. Hypergeometric tests were used in a later analysis to score TCR-TCR, TCR-HLA and TCR-CMV co-occurrence, with a repertoire-size bias correction applied to the TCR pairs. To estimate false discovery rates, a later analysis permuted the HLA or CMV assignments 20 times. In a later analysis, co-occurring TCRs were grouped using DBSCAN, and TCRdist sequence similarity was added for clustering within HLA-allele-positive subsets. Repertoires with fewer than 30,000 or more than 120,000 public chains were left out of co-occurrence clustering, as were four to six repertoires with anomalous nucleotide sharing. The table comes from immuneACCESS by way of TCRdb, which keeps in-frame sequences with V and J called. Part of the clones is missing from these tables; in studies checked, under half for an unresolved V gene and the rest for unknown reasons. D and trimming were read from the DNA, whereas the V and J calls and clone size are those reported in that table. Within this sample are about 210,000 clones, with more than 75% of them counted one time only. 0.24% of the sample lies in the top ten.

The cohort consisted of 650 to 850 healthy bone marrow donors. At the time of sampling, all cohort members were nominally healthy, though unrecorded immune exposures were likely present. The donor was CMV seronegative and was included in the group of 352 seronegative cohort members. A peripheral blood sample was provided by each donor, and peripheral blood mononuclear cells were used for TCR beta sequencing. The Qiagen DNeasy Blood Extraction Kit was used to extract genomic DNA from the blood cell samples. As concerns this clone: The antigen it binds to is not known. Nothing much larger sits one base from this clone, and base qualities are not available.

The research as a whole found: Compared with equally common non-associated chains, HLA-associated TCR beta chains in a later analysis were more clonally expanded and had lower generation probabilities. The study gave a list of about 150 TCR beta chains associated with cytomegalovirus. In vitro tests confirmed that a few of the cytomegalovirus-associated TCR beta chains recognize cytomegalovirus antigens. Specific HLA alleles were associated with 15,000 to 20,000 TCR beta sequences at a false discovery rate of 0.05 in a later analysis. This cohort had only TCR beta chains sequenced, and the lack of alpha or paired-chain data limited which features could be detected. Assigning TCR associations to individual alleles was difficult when HLA alleles, especially DR and DQ, strongly co-occurred. A later analysis found that most CMV-associated TCR beta chains appeared HLA-restricted, with HLA associations seemingly driven largely by CMV exposure. Presence/absence analyses assumed roughly uniform sequencing depth across donors, an assumption that may not hold. A cluster of highly shared sequence variants was judged likely to be a technical artifact of the sequencing pipeline. Because HLA typing was unavailable for some donors at each locus, only the typed subset was used in association tests. In a later genetic analysis, a missense DCLRE1C variant was associated with V-gene and J-gene trimming of TCR beta chains, and the association was replicated in an independent cohort. The classifier was reported to diagnose cytomegalovirus status with high specificity and sensitivity in both the original and validation cohorts. A further reported finding was that TCR beta sequences accurately predicted the HLA-A and HLA-B alleles for most subjects in the first cohort. Some IMGT-functional V segments, including TRBV6-2 and TRBV6-3, could not be distinguished by the 87-base-pair reads and were therefore excluded. The authors suggested that the approach could potentially be extended to other disease states and immunological phenotypes. Compared with the roughly 670-donor mean, donors in an Asian-associated ancestry cluster had fewer N-insertions in productive TCRs, according to a later genetic analysis. An earlier analysis of approximately 590 of the donors showed that most TCR beta V segments appeared in productive rearrangements either about 90% or about 30% of the time, which broadly matched IMGT annotations. According to a later analysis, parvovirus B19, influenza, CMV and Epstein-Barr virus appeared linked to several top co-occurrence clusters. According to a later analysis, TCR association rates differed among HLA loci, with DRB1 alleles showing the most associated TCRs and HLA-C alleles showing the fewest. Correlated functional status among segregating V segments might reflect linkage disequilibrium, but an unknown experimental factor could not be ruled out. For the cohort, immune exposure information was limited to CMV serostatus. Most TCR sequences were seen in very few donors, while some public TCRs were found in many individuals. Because counts were too low, roughly 17 rarely observed V segments, including chromosome 9 orphons, were left out of the earlier analysis of 587 of the donors.

The clonotype was recovered from a girl aged 2-10 years in good health and CMV-seronegative. The material sequenced was PBMCs. The sequence joins TRBV25-1 to TRBJ2-5, and TRBD2 aligns with 9 junction nucleotides. The CDR3 in this case is CASSEWAGGVETQYF. The sequenced DNA is TGTGCCAGCAGTGAATGGGCGGGAGGGGTAGAGACCCAGTACTTC.